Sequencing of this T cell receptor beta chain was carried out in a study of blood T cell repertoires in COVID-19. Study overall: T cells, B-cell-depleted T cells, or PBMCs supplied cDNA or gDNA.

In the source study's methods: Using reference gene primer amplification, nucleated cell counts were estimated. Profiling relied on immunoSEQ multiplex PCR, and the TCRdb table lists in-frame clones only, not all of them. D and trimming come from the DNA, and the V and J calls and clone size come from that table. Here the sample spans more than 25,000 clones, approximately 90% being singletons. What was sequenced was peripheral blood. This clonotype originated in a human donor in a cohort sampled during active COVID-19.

DNA of the CDR3: TGTGCCACCAGCACCGGGACTAGCGGTTACAATGAGCAGTTCTTC. This translates into CATSTGTSGYNEQFF. V usage is TRBV24-1 and J usage is TRBJ2-1, with 11 bases lining up with TRBD2. The CDR3 contains 15 residues. CDR1 and CDR2 (germline): KGHDR, SFDVKD. With V trimmed by 7 bases and J by 4 bases, 5 bases remained unmatched.